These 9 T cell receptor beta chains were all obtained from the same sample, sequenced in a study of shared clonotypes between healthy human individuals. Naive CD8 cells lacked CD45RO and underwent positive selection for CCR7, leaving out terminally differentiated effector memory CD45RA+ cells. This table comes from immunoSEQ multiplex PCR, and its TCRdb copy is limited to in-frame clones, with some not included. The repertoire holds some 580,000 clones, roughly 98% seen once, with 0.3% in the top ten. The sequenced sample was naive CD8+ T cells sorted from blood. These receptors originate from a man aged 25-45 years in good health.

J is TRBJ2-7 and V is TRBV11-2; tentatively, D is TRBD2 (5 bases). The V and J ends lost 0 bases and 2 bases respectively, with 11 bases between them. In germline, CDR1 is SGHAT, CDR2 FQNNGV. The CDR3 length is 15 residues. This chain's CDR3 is CASSLEITGTYEQYF. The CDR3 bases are TGTGCCAGCAGCTTAGAGATCACGGGGACCTACGAGCAGTACTTC.

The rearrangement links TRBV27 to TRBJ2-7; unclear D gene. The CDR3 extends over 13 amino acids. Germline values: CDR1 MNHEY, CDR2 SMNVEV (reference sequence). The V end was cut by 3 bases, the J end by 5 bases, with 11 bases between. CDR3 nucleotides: TGTGCCAGCAGTTTGGGTAGGGTCAACGAGCAGTACTTC. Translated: CASSLGRVNEQYF.

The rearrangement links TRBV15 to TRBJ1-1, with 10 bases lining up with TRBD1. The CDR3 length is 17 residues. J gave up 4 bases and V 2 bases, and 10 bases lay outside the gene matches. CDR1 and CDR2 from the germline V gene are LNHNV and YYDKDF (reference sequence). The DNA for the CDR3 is TGTGCCACCAGCAGAACGGGGACAGGGGTTTCGGGCACTGAAGCTTTCTTT. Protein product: CATSRTGTGVSGTEAFF.

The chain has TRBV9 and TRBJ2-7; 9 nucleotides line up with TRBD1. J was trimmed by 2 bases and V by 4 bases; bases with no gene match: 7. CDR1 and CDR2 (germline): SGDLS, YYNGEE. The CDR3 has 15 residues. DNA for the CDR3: TGTGCCAGCAGCCCCACAGGGGGCTTAGCCTACGAGCAGTACTTC. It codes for CASSPTGGLAYEQYF.

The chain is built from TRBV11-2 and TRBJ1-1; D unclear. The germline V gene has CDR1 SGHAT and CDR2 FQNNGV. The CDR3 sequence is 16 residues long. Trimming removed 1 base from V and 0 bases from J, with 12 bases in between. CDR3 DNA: TGTGCCAGCAGCTTAGCGGGGAGAATCATGAACACTGAAGCTTTCTTT. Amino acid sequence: CASSLAGRIMNTEAFF.

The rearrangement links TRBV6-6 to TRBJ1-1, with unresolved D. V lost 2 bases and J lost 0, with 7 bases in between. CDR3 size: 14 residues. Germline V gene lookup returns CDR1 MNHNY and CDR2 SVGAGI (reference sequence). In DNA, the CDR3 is TGTGCCAGCAGTTACGCGGTGATGAACACTGAAGCTTTCTTT. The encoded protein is CASSYAVMNTEAFF.

The CDR3 protein is CASSYKDKNTGELFF. In DNA, the CDR3 is TGTGCCAGCAGTTACAAGGATAAGAACACCGGGGAGCTGTTTTTT. The chain recombines TRBV6-6 with TRBJ2-2; D is undetermined. Germline values: CDR1 MNHNY, CDR2 SVGAGI (reference sequence). The CDR3 extends over 15 amino acids. V was pared by 2 bases and J by 1 base, with 8 bases between.

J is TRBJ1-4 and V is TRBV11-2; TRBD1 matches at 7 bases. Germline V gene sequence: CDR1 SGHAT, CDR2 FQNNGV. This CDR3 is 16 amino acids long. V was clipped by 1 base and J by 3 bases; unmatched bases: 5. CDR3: CASSLGAGQANEKLFF. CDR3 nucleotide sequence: TGTGCCAGCAGCTTAGGAGCTGGACAGGCTAATGAAAAACTGTTTTTT.

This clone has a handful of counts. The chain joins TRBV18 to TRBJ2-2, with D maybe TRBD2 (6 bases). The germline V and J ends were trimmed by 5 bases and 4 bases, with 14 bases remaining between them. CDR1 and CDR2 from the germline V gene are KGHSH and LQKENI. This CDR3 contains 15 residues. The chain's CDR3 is CASSAGRVATGELFF. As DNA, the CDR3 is TGTGCCAGCTCAGCGGGACGGGTTGCCACCGGGGAGCTGTTTTTT.